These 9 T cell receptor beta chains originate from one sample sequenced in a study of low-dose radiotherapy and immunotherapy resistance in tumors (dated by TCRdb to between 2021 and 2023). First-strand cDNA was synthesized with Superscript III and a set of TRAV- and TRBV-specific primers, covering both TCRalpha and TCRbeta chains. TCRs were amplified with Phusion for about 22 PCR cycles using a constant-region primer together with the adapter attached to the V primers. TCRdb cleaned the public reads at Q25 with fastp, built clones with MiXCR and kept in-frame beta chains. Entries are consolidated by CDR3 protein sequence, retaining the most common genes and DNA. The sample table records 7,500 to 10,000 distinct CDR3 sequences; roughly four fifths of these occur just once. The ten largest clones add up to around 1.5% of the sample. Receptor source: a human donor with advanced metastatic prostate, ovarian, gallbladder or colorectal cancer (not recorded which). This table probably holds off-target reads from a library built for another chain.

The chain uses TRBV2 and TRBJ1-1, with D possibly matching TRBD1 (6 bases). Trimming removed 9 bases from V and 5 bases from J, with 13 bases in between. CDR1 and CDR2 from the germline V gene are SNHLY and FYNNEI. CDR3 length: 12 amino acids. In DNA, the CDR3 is TGTGCCAGTGTACAGGGAGGTACTGAAGCTTTCTTT. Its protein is CASVQGGTEAFF. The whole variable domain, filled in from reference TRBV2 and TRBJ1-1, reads EPEVTQTPSHQVTQMGQEVILRCVPISNHLYFYWYRQILGQKVEFLVSFYNNEISEKSEIFDDQFSVERPDGSNFTLKIRSTKLEDSAMYFCASVQGGTEAFFGQGTRLTVV.

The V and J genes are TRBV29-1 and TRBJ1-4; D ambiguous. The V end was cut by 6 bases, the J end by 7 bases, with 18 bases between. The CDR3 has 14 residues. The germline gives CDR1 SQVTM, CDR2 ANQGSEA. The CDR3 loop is CSVAKTEDFEKLFF. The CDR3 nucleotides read TGCAGCGTGGCCAAGACGGAGGATTTTGAAAAACTGTTTTTT.

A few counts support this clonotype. The CDR3 region is CSVTKLAGNEQFF. The CDR3 DNA is TGCAGTGTCACGAAACTAGCGGGTAATGAGCAGTTCTTC. The chain recombines TRBV20-1 with TRBJ2-1, with 9 bases aligning to TRBD2. The CDR3 is made up of 13 amino acids. Germline values: CDR1 DFQATT, CDR2 SNEGSKA (reference sequence). Trimming took 7 bases from V and 7 from J; bases not matched to a gene: 8.

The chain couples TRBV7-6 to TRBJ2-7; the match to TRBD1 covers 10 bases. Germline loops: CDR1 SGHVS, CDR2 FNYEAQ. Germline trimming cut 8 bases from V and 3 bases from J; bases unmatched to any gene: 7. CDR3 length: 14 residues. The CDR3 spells CASARGTGVYEQYF. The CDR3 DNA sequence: TGTGCCAGCGCCCGAGGGACAGGGGTCTACGAGCAGTACTTC. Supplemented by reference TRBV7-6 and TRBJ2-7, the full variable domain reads GAGVSQSPRYKVTKRGQDVALRCDPISGHVSLYWYRQALGQGPEFLTYFNYEAQQDKSGLPNDRFSAERPEGSISTLTIQRTEQRDSAMYRCASARGTGVYEQYFGPGTRLTVT.

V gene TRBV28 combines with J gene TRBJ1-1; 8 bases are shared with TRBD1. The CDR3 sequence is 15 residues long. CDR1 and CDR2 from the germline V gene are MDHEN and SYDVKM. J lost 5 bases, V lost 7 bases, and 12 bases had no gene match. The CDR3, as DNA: TGTGCCAGCATGCCCGGGGACAGGTTATGGACTGAAGCTTTCTTT. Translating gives CASMPGDRLWTEAFF.

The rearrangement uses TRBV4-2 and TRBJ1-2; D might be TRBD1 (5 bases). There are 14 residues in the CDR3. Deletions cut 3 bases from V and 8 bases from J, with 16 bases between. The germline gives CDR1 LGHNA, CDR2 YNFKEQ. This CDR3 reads CASSHPTDSSGYTF. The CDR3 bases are TGTGCCAGCAGCCACCCAACCGACAGTTCCGGCTACACCTTC.

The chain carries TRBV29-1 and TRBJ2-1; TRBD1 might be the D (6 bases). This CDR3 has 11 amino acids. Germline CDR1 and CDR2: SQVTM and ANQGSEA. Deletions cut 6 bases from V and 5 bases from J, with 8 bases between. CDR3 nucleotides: TGCAGCGTACAGGGACACAATGAGCAGTTCTTC. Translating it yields CSVQGHNEQFF.

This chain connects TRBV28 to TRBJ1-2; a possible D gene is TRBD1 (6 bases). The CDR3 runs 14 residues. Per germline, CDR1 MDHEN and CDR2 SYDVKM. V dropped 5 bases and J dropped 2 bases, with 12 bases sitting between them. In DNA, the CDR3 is TGTGCCAGCAGTCGGGGGACATCCAACTATGGCTACACCTTC. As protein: CASSRGTSNYGYTF.

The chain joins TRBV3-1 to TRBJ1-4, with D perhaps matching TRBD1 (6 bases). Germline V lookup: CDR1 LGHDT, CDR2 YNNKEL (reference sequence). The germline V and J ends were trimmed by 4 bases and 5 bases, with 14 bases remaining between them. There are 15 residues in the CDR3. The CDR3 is CASSPRGASNEKLFF. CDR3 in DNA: TGTGCCAGCAGCCCTCGGGGGGCATCGAATGAAAAACTGTTTTTT.